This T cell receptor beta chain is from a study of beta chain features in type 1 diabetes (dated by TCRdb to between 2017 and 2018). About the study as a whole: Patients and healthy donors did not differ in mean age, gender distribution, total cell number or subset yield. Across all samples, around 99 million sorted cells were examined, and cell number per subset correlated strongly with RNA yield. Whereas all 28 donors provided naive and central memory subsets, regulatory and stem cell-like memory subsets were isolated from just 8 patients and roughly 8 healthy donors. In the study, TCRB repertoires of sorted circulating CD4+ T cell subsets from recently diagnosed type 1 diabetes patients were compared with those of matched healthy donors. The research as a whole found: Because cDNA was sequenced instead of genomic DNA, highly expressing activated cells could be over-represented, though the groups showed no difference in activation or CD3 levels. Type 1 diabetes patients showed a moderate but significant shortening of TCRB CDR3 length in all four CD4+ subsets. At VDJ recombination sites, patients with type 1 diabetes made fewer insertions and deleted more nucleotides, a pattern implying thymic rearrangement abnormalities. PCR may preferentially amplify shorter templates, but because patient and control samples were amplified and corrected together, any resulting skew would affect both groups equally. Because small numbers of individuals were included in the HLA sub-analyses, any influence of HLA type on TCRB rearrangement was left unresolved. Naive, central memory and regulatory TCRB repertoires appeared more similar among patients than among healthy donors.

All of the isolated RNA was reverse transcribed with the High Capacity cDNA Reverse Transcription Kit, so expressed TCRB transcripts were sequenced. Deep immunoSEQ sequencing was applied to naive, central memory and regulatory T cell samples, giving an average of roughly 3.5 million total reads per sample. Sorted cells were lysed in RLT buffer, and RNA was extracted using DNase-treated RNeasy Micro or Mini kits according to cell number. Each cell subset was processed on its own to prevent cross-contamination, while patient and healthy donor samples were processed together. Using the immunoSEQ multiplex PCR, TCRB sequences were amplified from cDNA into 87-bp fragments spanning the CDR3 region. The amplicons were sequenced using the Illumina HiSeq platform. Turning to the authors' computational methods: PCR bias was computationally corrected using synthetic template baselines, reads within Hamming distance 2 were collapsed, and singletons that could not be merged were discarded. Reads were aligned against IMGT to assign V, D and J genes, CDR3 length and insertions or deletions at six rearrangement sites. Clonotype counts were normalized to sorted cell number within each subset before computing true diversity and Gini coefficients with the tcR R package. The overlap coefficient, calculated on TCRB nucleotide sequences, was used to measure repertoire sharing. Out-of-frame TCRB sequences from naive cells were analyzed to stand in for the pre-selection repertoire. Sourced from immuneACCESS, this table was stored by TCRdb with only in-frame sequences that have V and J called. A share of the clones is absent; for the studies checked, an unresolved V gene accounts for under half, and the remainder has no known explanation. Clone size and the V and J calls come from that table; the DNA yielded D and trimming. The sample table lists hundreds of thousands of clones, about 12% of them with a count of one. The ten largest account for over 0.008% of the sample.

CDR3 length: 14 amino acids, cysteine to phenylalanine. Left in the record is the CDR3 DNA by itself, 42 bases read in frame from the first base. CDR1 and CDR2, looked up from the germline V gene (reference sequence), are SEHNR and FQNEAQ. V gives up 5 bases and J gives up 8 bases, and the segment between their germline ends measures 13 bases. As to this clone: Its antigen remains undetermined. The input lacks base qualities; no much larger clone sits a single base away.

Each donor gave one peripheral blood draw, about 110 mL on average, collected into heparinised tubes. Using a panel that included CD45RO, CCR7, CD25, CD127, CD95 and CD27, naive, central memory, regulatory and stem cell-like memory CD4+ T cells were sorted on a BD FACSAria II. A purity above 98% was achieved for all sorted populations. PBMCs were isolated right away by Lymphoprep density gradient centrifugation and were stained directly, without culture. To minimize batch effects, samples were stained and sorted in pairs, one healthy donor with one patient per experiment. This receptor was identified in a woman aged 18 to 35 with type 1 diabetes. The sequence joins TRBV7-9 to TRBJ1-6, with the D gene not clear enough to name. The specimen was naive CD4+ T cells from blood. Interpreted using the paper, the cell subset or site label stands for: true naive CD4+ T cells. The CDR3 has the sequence CASSDRGWDSPLHF. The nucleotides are TGTGCCAGCAGCGATCGCGGATGGGATTCACCCCTCCACTTT.